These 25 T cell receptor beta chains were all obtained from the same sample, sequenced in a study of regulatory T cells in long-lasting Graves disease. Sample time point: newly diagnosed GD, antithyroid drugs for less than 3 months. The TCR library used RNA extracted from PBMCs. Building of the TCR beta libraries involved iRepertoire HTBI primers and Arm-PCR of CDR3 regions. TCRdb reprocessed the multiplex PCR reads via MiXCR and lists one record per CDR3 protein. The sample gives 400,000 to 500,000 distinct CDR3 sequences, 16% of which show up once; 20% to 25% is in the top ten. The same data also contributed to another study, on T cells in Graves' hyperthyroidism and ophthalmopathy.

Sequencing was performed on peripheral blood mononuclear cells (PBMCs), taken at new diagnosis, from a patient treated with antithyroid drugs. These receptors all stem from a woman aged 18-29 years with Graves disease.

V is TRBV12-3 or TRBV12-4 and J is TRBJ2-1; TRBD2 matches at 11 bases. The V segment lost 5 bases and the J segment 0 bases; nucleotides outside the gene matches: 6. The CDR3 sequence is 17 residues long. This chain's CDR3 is CASSPRLAGSSYNEQFF. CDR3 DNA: TGTGCCAGCAGTCCCCGACTAGCGGGGAGCTCCTACAATGAGCAGTTCTTC.

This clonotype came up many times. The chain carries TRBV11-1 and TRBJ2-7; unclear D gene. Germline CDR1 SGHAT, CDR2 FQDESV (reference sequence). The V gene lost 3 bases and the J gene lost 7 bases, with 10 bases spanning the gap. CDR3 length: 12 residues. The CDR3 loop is CASSFNSAEQYF. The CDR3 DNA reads TGTGCCAGCAGCTTCAATTCCGCGGAGCAGTACTTC.

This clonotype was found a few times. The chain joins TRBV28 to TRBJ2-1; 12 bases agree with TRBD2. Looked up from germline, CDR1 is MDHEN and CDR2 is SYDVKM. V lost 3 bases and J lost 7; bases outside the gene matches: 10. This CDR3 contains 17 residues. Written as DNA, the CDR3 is TGTGCCAGCAGTTTTTATAGACTAGCGGGAGTTTTGAATGAGCAGTTCTTC. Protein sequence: CASSFYRLAGVLNEQFF.

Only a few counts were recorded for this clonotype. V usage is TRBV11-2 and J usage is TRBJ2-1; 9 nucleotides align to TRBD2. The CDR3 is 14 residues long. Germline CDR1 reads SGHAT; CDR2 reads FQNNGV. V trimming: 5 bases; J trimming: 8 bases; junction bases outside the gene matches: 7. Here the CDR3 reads CASSQTSGLDEQFF. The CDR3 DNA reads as TGTGCCAGCAGCCAAACTAGCGGGCTCGATGAGCAGTTCTTC.

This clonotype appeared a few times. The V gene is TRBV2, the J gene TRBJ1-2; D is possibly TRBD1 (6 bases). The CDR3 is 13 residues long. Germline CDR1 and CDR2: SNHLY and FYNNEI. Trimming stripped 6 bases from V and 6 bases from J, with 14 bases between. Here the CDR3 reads CASRLTGLNGYTF. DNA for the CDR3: TGTGCCAGCAGGCTGACAGGTTTAAATGGCTACACCTTC.

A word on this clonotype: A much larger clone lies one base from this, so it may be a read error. CDR3 region: CASSPNRDREETQYF. The CDR3 coding sequence is TGTGCCAGCAGCCCTAACCGGGACAGAGAAGAGACCCAGTACTTC. V and J are TRBV6-2 or TRBV6-3 and TRBJ2-5; 7 bases match TRBD1. The CDR3 loop spans 15 amino acids. Per the germline V gene, CDR1 is MNHEY and CDR2 is SVGEGT. V lost 6 bases and J lost 3; bases outside the gene matches: 10.

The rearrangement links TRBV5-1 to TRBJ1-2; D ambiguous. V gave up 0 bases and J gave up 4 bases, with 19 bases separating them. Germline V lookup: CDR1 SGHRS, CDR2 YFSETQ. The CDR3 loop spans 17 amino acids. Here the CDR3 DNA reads TGCGCCAGCAGCTTGGGAAATTACCGTGGGAGCTCCTATGGCTACACCTTC. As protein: CASSLGNYRGSSYGYTF.

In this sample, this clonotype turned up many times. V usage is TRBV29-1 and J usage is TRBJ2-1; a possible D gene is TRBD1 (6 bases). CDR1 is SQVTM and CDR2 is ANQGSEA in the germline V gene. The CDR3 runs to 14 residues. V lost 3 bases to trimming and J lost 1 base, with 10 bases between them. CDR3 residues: CSVEGQGSYNEQFF. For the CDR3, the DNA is TGCAGCGTTGAGGGGCAGGGGTCCTACAATGAGCAGTTCTTC.

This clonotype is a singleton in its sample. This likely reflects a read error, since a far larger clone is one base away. This CDR3 reads CSAQGGETYNEQFF. The CDR3 DNA follows: TGCAGTGCTCAGGGGGGGGAAACCTACAATGAGCAGTTCTTC. This rearrangement joins TRBV29-1 to TRBJ2-1, with D possibly called TRBD1 or TRBD2 (7 bases each). The CDR3 sequence is 14 residues long. CDR1 SQVTM and CDR2 ANQGSEA come from the germline V gene.

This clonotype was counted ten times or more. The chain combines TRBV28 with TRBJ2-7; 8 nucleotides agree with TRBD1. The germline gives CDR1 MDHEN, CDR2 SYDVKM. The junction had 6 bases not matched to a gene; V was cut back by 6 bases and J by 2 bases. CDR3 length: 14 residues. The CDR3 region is CASRNGQGTYEQYF. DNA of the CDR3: TGTGCCAGCAGGAACGGACAGGGAACCTACGAGCAGTACTTC.

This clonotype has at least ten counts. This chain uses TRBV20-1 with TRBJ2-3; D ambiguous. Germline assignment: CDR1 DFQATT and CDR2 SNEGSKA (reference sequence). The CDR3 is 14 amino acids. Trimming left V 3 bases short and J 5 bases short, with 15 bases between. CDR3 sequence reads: CSASTFGERDTQYF. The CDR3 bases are TGCAGTGCTAGTACATTTGGCGAAAGAGATACGCAGTATTTT.

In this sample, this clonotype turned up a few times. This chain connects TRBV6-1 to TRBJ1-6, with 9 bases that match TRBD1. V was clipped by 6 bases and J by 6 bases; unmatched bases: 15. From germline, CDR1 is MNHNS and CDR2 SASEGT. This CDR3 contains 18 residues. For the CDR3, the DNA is TGTGCCAGCAGAGCGGGACAGGGACGGGGAAGTACTAATTCACCCCTCCACTTT. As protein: CASRAGQGRGSTNSPLHF.

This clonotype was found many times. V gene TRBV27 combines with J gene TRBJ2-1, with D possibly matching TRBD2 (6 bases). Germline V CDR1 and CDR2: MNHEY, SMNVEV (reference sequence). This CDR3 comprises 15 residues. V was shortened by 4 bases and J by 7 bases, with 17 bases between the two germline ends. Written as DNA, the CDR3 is TGTGCCAGCAGTTATATCGGGAGTGGAATAAATGAGCAGTTCTTC. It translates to CASSYIGSGINEQFF.

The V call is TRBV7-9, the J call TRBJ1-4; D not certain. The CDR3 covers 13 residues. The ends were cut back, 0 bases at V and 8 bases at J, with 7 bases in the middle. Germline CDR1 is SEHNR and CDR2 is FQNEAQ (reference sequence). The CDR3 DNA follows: TGTGCCAGCAGCTTAGCGAATGGAGAAAAACTGTTTTTT. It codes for CASSLANGEKLFF.

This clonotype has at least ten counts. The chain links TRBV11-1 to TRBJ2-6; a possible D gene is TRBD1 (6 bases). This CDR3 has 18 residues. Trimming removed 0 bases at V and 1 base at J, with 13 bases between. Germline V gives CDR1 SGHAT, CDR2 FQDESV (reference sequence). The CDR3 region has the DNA TGTGCCAGCAGCTTAGCACAGACAGGTCCGTCTGGGGCCAACGTCCTGACTTTC. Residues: CASSLAQTGPSGANVLTF.

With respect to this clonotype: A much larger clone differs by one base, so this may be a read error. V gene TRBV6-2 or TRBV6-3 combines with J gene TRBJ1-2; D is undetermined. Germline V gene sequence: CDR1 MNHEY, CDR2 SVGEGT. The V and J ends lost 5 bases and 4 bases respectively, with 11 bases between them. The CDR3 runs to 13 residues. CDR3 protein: CASSDGYVYGYTF. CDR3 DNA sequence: TGTGCCAGCAGTGACGGGTACGTCTATGGCTACACCTTC.

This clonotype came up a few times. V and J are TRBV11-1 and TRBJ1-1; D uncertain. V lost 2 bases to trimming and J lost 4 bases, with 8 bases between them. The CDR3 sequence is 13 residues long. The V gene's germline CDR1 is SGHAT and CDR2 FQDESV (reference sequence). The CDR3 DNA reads TGTGCCAGCAGCTTAAGATGGAGCACTGAAGCTTTCTTT. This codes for CASSLRWSTEAFF.

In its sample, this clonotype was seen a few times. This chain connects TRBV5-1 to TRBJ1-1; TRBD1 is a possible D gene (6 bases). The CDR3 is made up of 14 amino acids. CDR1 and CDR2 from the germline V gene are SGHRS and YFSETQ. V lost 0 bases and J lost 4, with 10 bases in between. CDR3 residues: CASSLGGPPTEAFF. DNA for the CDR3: TGCGCCAGCAGCTTGGGGGGGCCCCCCACTGAAGCTTTCTTT.

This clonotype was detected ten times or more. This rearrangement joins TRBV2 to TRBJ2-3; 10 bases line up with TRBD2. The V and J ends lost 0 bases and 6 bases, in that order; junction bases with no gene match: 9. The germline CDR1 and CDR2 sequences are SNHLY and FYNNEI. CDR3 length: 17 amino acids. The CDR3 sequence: CASSEALRAGGPDTQYF. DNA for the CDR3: TGTGCCAGCAGTGAAGCGCTTCGAGCGGGAGGGCCGGATACGCAGTATTTT.

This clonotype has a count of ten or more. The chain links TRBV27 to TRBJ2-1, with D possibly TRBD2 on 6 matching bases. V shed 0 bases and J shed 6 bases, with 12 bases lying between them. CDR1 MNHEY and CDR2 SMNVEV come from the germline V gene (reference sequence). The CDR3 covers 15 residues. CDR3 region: CASSLSGSGANEQFF. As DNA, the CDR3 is TGTGCCAGCAGTTTATCGGGGTCGGGAGCCAATGAGCAGTTCTTC.

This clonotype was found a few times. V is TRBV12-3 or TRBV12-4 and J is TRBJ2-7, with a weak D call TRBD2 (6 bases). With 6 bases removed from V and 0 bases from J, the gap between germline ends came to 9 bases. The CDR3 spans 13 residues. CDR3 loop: CASRAEGSYEQYF. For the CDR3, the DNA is TGTGCCAGCAGGGCGGAGGGCTCCTACGAGCAGTACTTC.

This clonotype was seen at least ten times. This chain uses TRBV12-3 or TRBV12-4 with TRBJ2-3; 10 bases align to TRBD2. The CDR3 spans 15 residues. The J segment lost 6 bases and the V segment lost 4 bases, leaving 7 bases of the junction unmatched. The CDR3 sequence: CASSSGAGGIDTQYF. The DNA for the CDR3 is TGTGCCAGCAGTTCGGGAGCGGGAGGGATCGATACGCAGTATTTT.

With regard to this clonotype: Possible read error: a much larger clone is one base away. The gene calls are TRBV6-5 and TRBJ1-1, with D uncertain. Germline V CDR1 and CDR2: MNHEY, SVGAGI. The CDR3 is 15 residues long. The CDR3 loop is CASSYRTERNTEASF. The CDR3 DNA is TGTGCCAGCAGTTACCGGACGGAAAGAAACACTGAAGCTTCCTTT.

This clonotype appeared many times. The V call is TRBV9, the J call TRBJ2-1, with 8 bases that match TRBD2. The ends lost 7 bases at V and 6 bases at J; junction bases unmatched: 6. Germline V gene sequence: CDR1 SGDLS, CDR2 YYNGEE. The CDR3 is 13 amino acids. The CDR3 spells CASQRERGNEQFF. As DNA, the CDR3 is TGTGCCAGCCAGCGGGAGAGGGGCAATGAGCAGTTCTTC.

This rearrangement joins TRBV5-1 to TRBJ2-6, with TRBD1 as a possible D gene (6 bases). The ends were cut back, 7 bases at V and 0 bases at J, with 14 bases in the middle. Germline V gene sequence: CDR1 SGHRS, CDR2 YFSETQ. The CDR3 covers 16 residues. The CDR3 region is CASSGQLLSGANVLTF. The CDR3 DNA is TGCGCCAGCTCCGGACAGCTTCTCTCTGGGGCCAACGTCCTGACTTTC.